The 21 T cell receptor beta chains listed next were all sequenced from one sample in a study of blood T cell repertoires in COVID-19. The table came from immunoSEQ multiplex PCR; TCRdb's copy has only in-frame clones and leaves some out. In the table there are 200,000 to 250,000 clones, about 88% of which are singletons. Sequenced material: PBMCs or T cells enriched from blood (not recorded which). These receptors were obtained from a woman aged 30 to 39 who had recovered from COVID-19.

This chain uses TRBV6-2 or TRBV6-3 with TRBJ2-1, with TRBD2 matching 10 bases. The trim removed 4 bases at V and 5 bases at J, leaving 5 bases unmatched. Germline CDR1 reads MNHEY; CDR2 reads SVGEGT. The CDR3 loop spans 15 amino acids. The CDR3 is CASSSAGGHNNEQFF. CDR3 DNA sequence: TGTGCCAGCAGTTCAGCGGGGGGGCATAACAATGAGCAGTTCTTC.

The chain joins TRBV5-1 to TRBJ2-7; D may be TRBD2 (6 bases). This CDR3 has 14 amino acids. The germline V gene has CDR1 SGHRS and CDR2 YFSETQ. Trimming left V 0 bases short and J 3 bases short, with 10 bases between. The CDR3 region has the DNA TGCGCCAGCAGCTTGGTGATGGGGGGCTACGAGCAGTACTTC. Its translation is CASSLVMGGYEQYF. Together with reference TRBV5-1 and TRBJ2-7, the CDR3 gives the full variable domain: KAGVTQTPRYLIKTRGQQVTLSCSPISGHRSVSWYQQTPGQGLQFLFEYFSETQRNKGNFPGRFSGRQFSNSRSEMNVSTLELGDSALYLCASSLVMGGYEQYFGPGTRLTVT.

The V gene is TRBV6-5, the J gene TRBJ2-3; a possible D gene is TRBD2 (5 bases). V was cut by 4 bases and J by 2 bases, with 13 bases left in between. The CDR3 has 15 amino acids. Germline lookup yields CDR1 MNHEY and CDR2 SVGAGI. The CDR3 nucleotides read TGTGCCAGCAGTTCGGACTCAAAGTTCACAGATACGCAGTATTTT. This sequence encodes CASSSDSKFTDTQYF.

The genes are TRBV7-3 and TRBJ2-3, with 9 bases fitting TRBD2. Unmatched junction bases numbered 8, after V lost 2 bases and J lost 5 bases. The CDR3 length is 16 residues. Germline-derived CDR1 and CDR2 are SGHTA and FQGTGA. The CDR3: CASSLGASGVGDTQYF. The CDR3 region has the DNA TGTGCCAGCAGCTTAGGGGCTAGCGGGGTTGGAGATACGCAGTATTTT.

The rearrangement links TRBV7-9 to TRBJ1-2, with TRBD1 identical over 8 bases. CDR3 length: 15 residues. J lost 8 bases, V lost 1 base, and 9 bases had no gene match. The germline gives CDR1 SEHNR, CDR2 FQNEAQ (reference sequence). The CDR3 spells CASSLVETGVGGYTF. CDR3 DNA sequence: TGTGCCAGCAGCTTAGTGGAGACAGGGGTTGGCGGCTACACCTTC.

The genes are TRBV6-5 and TRBJ1-2, with TRBD1 matching 7 bases. Germline lookup yields CDR1 MNHEY and CDR2 SVGAGI. J gave up 6 bases and V 5 bases, and 9 bases lay outside the gene matches. This CDR3 contains 14 residues. DNA for the CDR3: TGTGCCAGCAGTCTGTACACAGGGGTGGATGGCTACACCTTC. This encodes CASSLYTGVDGYTF.

The V call is TRBV18, the J call TRBJ1-5, with D possibly matching TRBD1 (5 bases). Germline V gene sequence: CDR1 KGHSH, CDR2 LQKENI. The V and J ends lost 2 bases and 8 bases respectively, with 16 bases between them. The CDR3 runs to 15 residues. CDR3 in DNA: TGTGCCAGCTCACCAACCGGGACTCCGGGGGAGCCCCAGCATTTT. This encodes CASSPTGTPGEPQHF. Together with reference TRBV18 and TRBJ1-5, the CDR3 gives the full variable domain: NAGVMQNPRHLVRRRGQEARLRCSPMKGHSHVYWYRQLPEEGLKFMVYLQKENIIDESGMPKERFSAEFPKEGPSILRIQQVVRGDSAAYFCASSPTGTPGEPQHFGDGTRLSIL.

This clone was seen once. The chain has TRBV2 and TRBJ2-2, with 9 bases identical to TRBD1. CDR1 SNHLY and CDR2 FYNNEI come from the germline V gene. This CDR3 is 14 amino acids long. With 6 bases clipped from V and 6 bases from J, the junction kept 5 bases outside the gene matches. The CDR3 nucleotides are TGTGCCAGCAGCCGGGACAGGGAGGCCGGGGAGCTGTTTTTT. Its translation is CASSRDREAGELFF.

The rearrangement joins TRBV7-9 to TRBJ1-1; the D gene is possibly TRBD1 (6 bases). The CDR3 runs to 14 residues. Germline CDR1 SEHNR, CDR2 FQNEAQ (reference sequence). The ends were cut back, 1 base at V and 4 bases at J, with 10 bases in the middle. The CDR3 nucleotides are TGTGCCAGCAGCTTAGACAGGGAGATCACTGAAGCTTTCTTT. This sequence encodes CASSLDREITEAFF.

In the case of this clone: The sample has other DNA sequences that encode this CDR3 too. This chain uses TRBV4-3 with TRBJ1-2; no firm D call. The CDR3 runs to 15 residues. CDR1 and CDR2 from the germline V gene are LGHNA and YSLEER. Trimming took off 1 base at V and 1 base at J, with 10 bases between the two ends. This CDR3 is CASSQGRRNNYGYTF. In nucleotides, the CDR3 is TGCGCCAGCAGCCAAGGTCGCAGAAATAACTATGGCTACACCTTC.

This clone was detected a few times. This chain connects TRBV5-4 to TRBJ1-6; 8 bases are shared with TRBD1. Germline V gene sequence: CDR1 SGHNT, CDR2 YYREEE (reference sequence). With 4 bases clipped from V and 8 bases from J, the junction kept 5 bases outside the gene matches. The CDR3 covers 14 residues. CDR3 amino acids: CASSLQGGYSPLHF. CDR3 bases: TGTGCCAGCAGCCTACAGGGGGGGTATTCACCCCTCCACTTT.

The count of this clone is one. The rearrangement joins TRBV27 to TRBJ1-2; 9 bases are shared with TRBD1. The CDR3 loop spans 13 amino acids. Unmatched junction bases numbered 4, after V lost 9 bases and J lost 2 bases. Germline V gene data show CDR1 as MNHEY and CDR2 as SMNVEV (reference sequence). The CDR3 region has the DNA TGTGCCAGAGGGACAGGGACCAACTATGGCTACACCTTC. It yields the protein CARGTGTNYGYTF.

The chain employs TRBV13 and TRBJ2-5; TRBD1 might be the D (5 bases). CDR1 and CDR2 (germline): PRHDT, FYEKMQ (reference sequence). Trimming removed 3 bases at V and 3 bases at J, with 11 bases between. There are 14 residues in the CDR3. For the CDR3, the DNA is TGTGCCAGCAGCTTCGTAGGGGCCAAAGAGACCCAGTACTTC. Translating it yields CASSFVGAKETQYF.

The sample holds one count of this clone. This rearrangement joins TRBV4-3 to TRBJ1-2; perhaps TRBD1 as D (6 bases). The germline V gene encodes CDR1 LGHNA and CDR2 YSLEER. This CDR3 is built from 16 residues. V lost 1 base and J lost 7, with 19 bases in between. CDR3 protein: CASSQGPSQGWGGYTF. The CDR3 DNA reads as TGCGCCAGCAGCCAAGGTCCCTCACAGGGCTGGGGTGGCTACACCTTC.

The rearrangement links TRBV18 to TRBJ1-1, with 10 positions matching TRBD1. CDR1 is KGHSH and CDR2 is LQKENI in the germline V gene. The CDR3 is 16 amino acids. Trimming took 3 bases from V and 1 from J; bases not matched to a gene: 5. This CDR3 reads CASSPGQGRTNTEAFF. The CDR3 DNA is TGTGCCAGCTCACCGGGACAGGGGCGAACGAACACTGAAGCTTTCTTT. Variable domain in full (rest from reference TRBV18 and TRBJ1-1): NAGVMQNPRHLVRRRGQEARLRCSPMKGHSHVYWYRQLPEEGLKFMVYLQKENIIDESGMPKERFSAEFPKEGPSILRIQQVVRGDSAAYFCASSPGQGRTNTEAFFGQGTRLTVV.

The chain uses TRBV6-5 and TRBJ2-7; 8 nucleotides align to TRBD1. The CDR3 runs to 15 residues. Per the germline V gene, CDR1 is MNHEY and CDR2 is SVGAGI. With V trimmed by 4 bases and J by 3 bases, 8 bases remained unmatched. Here the CDR3 reads CASSSPGGSGYEQYF. CDR3 in DNA: TGTGCCAGCAGTTCGCCAGGGGGCAGCGGCTACGAGCAGTACTTC.

DNA of the CDR3: TGTGCCAGCAGCTTAGCGTCTAGCGGAAGCACAGATACGCAGTATTTT. This encodes CASSLASSGSTDTQYF. The chain couples TRBV7-3 to TRBJ2-3; 7 nucleotides line up with TRBD2. J was trimmed by 0 bases and V by 2 bases; bases with no gene match: 5. The CDR3 loop spans 16 amino acids. The germline V gene encodes CDR1 SGHTA and CDR2 FQGTGA.

The chain combines TRBV7-6 with TRBJ1-4; TRBD1 agrees at 9 bases. J gave up 5 bases and V 6 bases, and 7 bases lay outside the gene matches. Germline V CDR1 and CDR2: SGHVS, FNYEAQ. The CDR3 sequence is 15 residues long. CDR3 nucleotides: TGTGCCAGCAGACTACAGGGGGCTATAAATGAAAAACTGTTTTTT. Translated: CASRLQGAINEKLFF. The full variable domain, completed using reference TRBV7-6 and TRBJ1-4, is GAGVSQSPRYKVTKRGQDVALRCDPISGHVSLYWYRQALGQGPEFLTYFNYEAQQDKSGLPNDRFSAERPEGSISTLTIQRTEQRDSAMYRCASRLQGAINEKLFFGSGTQLSVL.

The J gene is TRBJ2-7, the V gene TRBV2, with TRBD2 identical over 9 bases. After removal of 7 bases from V and 0 bases from J, the junction contained 7 bases not matched to a gene. CDR1 is SNHLY, CDR2 FYNNEI, per germline. This CDR3 has 15 residues. The CDR3 region has the DNA TGTGCCAGCAACTTAGCGGGGGCTTCCTCCTACGAGCAGTACTTC. Protein: CASNLAGASSYEQYF.

The chain links TRBV7-8 to TRBJ1-5, with 8 bases aligning to TRBD1. The CDR3 covers 16 residues. The V segment lost 1 base and the J segment 3 bases; nucleotides outside the gene matches: 5. The germline gives CDR1 SGHVS, CDR2 FQNEAQ. The CDR3 here is CASSLVLDRDNQPQHF. The DNA for the CDR3 is TGTGCCAGCAGCTTAGTATTGGACAGGGACAATCAGCCCCAGCATTTT.

The chain employs TRBV7-3 and TRBJ2-7; 8 bases map to TRBD1. The CDR3 contains 15 residues. The J segment lost 6 bases and the V segment lost 0 bases, leaving 7 bases of the junction unmatched. Germline-derived CDR1 and CDR2 are SGHTA and FQGTGA. CDR3 DNA: TGTGCCAGCAGCTTAACGTACGGACAGGGAAGCGAGCAGTACTTC. It encodes CASSLTYGQGSEQYF. Full variable domain (outside the CDR3, taken from reference TRBV7-3 and TRBJ2-7): GAGVSQTPSNKVTEKGKYVELRCDPISGHTALYWYRQSLGQGPEFLIYFQGTGAADDSGLPNDRFFAVRPEGSVSTLKIQRTERGDSAVYLCASSLTYGQGSEQYFGPGTRLTVT.